What follows describes a single T cell receptor (beta chain). Its antigen is undetermined. A quantitative 5'-RACE method, one with molecular barcodes, was used to make TCR beta libraries. TCRdb itself ran the 5' RACE reads through MiXCR, one entry per CDR3 protein. The sample yields 220,000 or so distinct CDR3 sequences, around 16% seen once. Per the germline V gene, CDR1 is MGHRA and CDR2 is YSYEKL. The ends were cut back, 0 bases at V and 5 bases at J, with 13 bases in the middle. This CDR3 spans 15 amino acids. The sample comes from a study of CD8 T cells in ankylosing spondylitis. Study findings and constraints: The authors reported significant enrichment of disease-linked clones in matched ankylosing spondylitis synovial fluid. Existing reports had already noted some motif variants in reactive arthritis synovial fluid and blood. Blood from ankylosing spondylitis patients appeared to carry a characteristic roughly 8-variant TCR beta motif. Clones linked with disease were CD8+ and fairly uncommon in the peripheral blood.

The chain links TRBV4-1 to TRBJ2-5; a weak D match, TRBD2 (6 bases). The sequence was collected from a male donor with ankylosing spondylitis. Sequencing input: blood, either unsorted or a sorted T cell fraction (not recorded which). The CDR3 loop is CASSQEAGGWETQYF. CDR3 bases: TGCGCCAGCAGCCAAGAAGCGGGCGGGTGGGAGACCCAGTACTTC.